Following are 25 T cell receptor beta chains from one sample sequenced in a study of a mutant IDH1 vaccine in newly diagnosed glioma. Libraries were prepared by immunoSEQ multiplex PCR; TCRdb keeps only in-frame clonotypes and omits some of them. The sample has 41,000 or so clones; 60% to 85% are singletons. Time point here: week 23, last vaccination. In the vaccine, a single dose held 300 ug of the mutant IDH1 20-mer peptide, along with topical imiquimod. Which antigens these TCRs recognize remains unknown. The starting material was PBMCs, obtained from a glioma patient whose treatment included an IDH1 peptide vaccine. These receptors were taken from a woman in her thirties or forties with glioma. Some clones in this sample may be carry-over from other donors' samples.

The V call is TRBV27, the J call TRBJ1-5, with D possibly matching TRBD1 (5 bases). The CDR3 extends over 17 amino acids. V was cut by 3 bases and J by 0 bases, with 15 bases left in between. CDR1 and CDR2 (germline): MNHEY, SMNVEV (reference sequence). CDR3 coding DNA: TGTGCCAGCAGTTTCACTCGAATGGGGCATAGCAATCAGCCCCAGCATTTT. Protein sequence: CASSFTRMGHSNQPQHF.

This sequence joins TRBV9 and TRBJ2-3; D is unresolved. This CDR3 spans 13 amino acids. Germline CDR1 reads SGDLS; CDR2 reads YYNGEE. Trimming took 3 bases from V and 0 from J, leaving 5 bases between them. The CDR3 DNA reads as TGTGCCAGCAGCGAGCACAGCACAGATACGCAGTATTTT. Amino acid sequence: CASSEHSTDTQYF. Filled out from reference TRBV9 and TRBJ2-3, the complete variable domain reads DSGVTQTPKHLITATGQRVTLRCSPRSGDLSVYWYQQSLDQGLQFLIQYYNGEERAKGNILERFSAQQFPDLHSELNLSSLELGDSALYFCASSEHSTDTQYFGPGTRLTVL.

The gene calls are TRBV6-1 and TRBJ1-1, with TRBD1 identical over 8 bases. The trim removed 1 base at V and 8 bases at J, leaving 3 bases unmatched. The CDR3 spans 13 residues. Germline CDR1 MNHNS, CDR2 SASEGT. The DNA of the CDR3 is TGTGCCAGCAGTGAAGGCAGGGGGCGCGAAGCTTTCTTT. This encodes CASSEGRGREAFF.

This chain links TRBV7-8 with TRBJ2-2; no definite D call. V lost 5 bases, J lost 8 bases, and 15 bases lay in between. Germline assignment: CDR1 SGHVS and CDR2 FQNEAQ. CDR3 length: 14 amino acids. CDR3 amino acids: CASSPLTSTGELFF. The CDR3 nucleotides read TGTGCCAGCAGCCCACTGACCAGTACAGGGGAGCTGTTTTTT.

The CDR3 DNA follows: TGTGCCATCGGGACAACCAATGAAGCTTTCTTT. It codes for CAIGTTNEAFF. The genes are TRBV10-3 and TRBJ1-1; possibly TRBD1 for D (6 bases). The V end lost 8 bases, the J end lost 7 bases, and 11 bases lay between the germline ends. The CDR3 is 11 amino acids. The V gene's germline CDR1 is ENHRY and CDR2 SYGVKD.

CDR3: CASSLGGSPYEQYF. In nucleotides, the CDR3 is TGTGCCAGCAGCTTGGGTGGGAGCCCTTACGAGCAGTACTTC. The V call is TRBV5-6, the J call TRBJ2-7; a weak D match, TRBD2 (5 bases). This CDR3 has 14 residues. Germline V gene sequence: CDR1 SGHDT, CDR2 YYEEEE. V was trimmed by 0 bases and J by 4 bases, leaving 11 bases between them.

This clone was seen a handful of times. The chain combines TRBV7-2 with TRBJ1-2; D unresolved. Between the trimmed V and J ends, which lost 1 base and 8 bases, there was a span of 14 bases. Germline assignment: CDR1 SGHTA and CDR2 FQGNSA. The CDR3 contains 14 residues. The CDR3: CASSLGPGRLGYTF. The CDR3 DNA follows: TGTGCCAGCAGCTTAGGTCCCGGACGCCTGGGCTACACCTTC.

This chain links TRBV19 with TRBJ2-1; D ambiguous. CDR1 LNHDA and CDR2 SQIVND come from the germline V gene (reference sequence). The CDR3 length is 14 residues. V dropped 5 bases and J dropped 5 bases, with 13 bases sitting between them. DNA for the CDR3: TGTGCCAGTAGTTTCTCGACGTACAACAATGAGCAGTTCTTC. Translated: CASSFSTYNNEQFF. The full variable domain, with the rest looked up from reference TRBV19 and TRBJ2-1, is DGGITQSPKYLFRKEGQNVTLSCEQNLNHDAMYWYRQDPGQGLRLIYYSQIVNDFQKGDIAEGYSVSREKKESFPLTVTSAQKNPTAFYLCASSFSTYNNEQFFGPGTRLTVL.

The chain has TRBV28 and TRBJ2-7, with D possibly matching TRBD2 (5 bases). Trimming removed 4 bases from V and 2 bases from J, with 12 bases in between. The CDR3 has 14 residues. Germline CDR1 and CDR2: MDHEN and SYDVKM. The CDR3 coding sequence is TGTGCCAGCAGTTACTCACTAGGTACCTACGAGCAGTACTTC. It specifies CASSYSLGTYEQYF.

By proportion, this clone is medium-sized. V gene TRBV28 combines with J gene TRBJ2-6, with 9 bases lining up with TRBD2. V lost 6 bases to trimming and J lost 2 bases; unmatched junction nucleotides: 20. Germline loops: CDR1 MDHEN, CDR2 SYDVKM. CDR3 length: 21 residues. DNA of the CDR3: TGTGCCAGCAGCAAGAATAGCGGGGGTACTCTCCGCTTCCCTGGGGCCAACGTCCTGACTTTC. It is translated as CASSKNSGGTLRFPGANVLTF.

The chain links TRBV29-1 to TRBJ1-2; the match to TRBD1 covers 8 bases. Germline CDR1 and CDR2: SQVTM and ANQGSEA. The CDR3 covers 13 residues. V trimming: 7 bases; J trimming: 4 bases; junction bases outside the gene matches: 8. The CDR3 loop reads CSAGTGDRYGYTF. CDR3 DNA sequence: TGCAGCGCCGGGACAGGCGATCGCTATGGCTACACCTTC. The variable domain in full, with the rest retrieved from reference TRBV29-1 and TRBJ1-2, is SAVISQKPSRDICQRGTSLTIQCQVDSQVTMMFWYRQQPGQSLTLIATANQGSEATYESGFVIDKFPISRPNLTFSTLTVSNMSPEDSSIYLCSAGTGDRYGYTFGSGTRLTVV.

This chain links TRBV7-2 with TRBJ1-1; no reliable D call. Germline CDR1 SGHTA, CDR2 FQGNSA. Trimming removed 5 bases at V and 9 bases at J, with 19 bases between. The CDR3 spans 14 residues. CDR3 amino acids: CASSQSGLPSKAFF. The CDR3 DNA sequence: TGTGCCAGCAGCCAAAGCGGGCTACCATCAAAAGCTTTCTTT.

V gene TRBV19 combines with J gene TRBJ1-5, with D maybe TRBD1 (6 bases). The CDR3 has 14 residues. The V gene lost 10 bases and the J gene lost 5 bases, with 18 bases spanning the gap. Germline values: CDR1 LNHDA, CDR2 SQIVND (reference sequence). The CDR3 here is CATKPPGADQPQHF. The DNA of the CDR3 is TGTGCCACCAAACCTCCGGGGGCTGATCAGCCCCAGCATTTT.

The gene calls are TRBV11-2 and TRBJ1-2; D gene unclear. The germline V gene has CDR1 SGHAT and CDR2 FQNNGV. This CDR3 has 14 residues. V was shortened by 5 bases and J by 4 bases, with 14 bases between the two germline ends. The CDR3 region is CASSPNVAGYGYTF. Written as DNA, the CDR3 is TGTGCCAGCAGCCCAAACGTCGCGGGCTATGGCTACACCTTC.

The CDR3: CASYPSLGNQPQHF. The CDR3 DNA is TGTGCCAGCTACCCCTCCCTGGGCAATCAGCCCCAGCATTTT. The rearrangement links TRBV6-1 to TRBJ1-5, with D unclear. The germline V gene has CDR1 MNHNS and CDR2 SASEGT. Trimming stripped 8 bases from V and 2 bases from J, with 13 bases between. This CDR3 is 14 amino acids long.

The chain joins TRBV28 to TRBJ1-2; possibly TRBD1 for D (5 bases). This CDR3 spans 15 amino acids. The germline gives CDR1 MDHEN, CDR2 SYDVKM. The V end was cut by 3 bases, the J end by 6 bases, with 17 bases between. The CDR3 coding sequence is TGTGCCAGCAGTTTTTGGGGGGACTCTGGGGATGGCTACACCTTC. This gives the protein CASSFWGDSGDGYTF.

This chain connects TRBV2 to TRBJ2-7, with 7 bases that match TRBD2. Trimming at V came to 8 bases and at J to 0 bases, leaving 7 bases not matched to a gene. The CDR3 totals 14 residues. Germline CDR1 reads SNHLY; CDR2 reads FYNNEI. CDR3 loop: CASGEGAYSYEQYF. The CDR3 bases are TGTGCCAGCGGGGAGGGAGCCTACTCCTACGAGCAGTACTTC. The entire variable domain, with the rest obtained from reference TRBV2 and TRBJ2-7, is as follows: EPEVTQTPSHQVTQMGQEVILRCVPISNHLYFYWYRQILGQKVEFLVSFYNNEISEKSEIFDDQFSVERPDGSNFTLKIRSTKLEDSAMYFCASGEGAYSYEQYFGPGTRLTVT.

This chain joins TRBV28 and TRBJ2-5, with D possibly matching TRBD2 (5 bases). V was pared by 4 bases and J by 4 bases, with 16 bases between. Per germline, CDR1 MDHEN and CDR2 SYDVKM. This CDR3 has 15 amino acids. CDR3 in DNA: TGTGCCAGCAGTTGGCCGGCTGGAGGCGGAGAGACCCAGTACTTC. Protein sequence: CASSWPAGGGETQYF.

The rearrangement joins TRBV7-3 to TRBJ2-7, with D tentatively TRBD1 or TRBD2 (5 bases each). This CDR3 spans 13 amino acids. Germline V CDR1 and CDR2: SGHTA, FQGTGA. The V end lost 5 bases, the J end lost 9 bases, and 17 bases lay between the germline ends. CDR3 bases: TGTGCCAGCAGCCTTTCCGGGACGGCATTGCAGTACTTC. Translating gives CASSLSGTALQYF.

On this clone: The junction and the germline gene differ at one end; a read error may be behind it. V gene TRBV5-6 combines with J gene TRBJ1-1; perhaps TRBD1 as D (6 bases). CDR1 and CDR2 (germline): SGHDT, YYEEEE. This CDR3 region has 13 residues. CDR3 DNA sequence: TGTGCCAGCAGGTTGGGACAGAACACTGAAGCTTTCTTT. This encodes CASRLGQNTEAFF.

The CDR3 reads CASSEWSLEQYF. The CDR3 DNA sequence: TGTGCCAGCAGTGAATGGAGCCTCGAGCAGTACTTC. V gene TRBV2 combines with J gene TRBJ2-7, with D hard to call. V gave up 2 bases and J gave up 6 bases, with 8 bases separating them. Germline V CDR1 and CDR2: SNHLY, FYNNEI. The CDR3 has 12 residues.

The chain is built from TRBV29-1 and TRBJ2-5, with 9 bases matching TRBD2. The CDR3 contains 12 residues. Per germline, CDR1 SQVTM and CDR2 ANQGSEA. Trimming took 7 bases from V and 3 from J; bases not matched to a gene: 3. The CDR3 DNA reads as TGCAGCGCAGTAGCGGGGGAAGAGACCCAGTACTTC. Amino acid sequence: CSAVAGEETQYF.

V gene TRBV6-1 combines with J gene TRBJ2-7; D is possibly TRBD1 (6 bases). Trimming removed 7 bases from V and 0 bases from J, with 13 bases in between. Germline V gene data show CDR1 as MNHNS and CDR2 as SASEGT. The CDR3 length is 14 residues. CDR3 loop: CASMRDRTSYEQYF. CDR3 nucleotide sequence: TGTGCCAGCATGAGAGACAGGACCTCCTACGAGCAGTACTTC.

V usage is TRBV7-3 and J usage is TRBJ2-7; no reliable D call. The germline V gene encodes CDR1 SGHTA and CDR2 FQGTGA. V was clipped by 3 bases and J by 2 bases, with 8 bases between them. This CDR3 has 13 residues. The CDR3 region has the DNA TGTGCCAGCAGCTTTGGTCCTACCTACGAGCAGTACTTC. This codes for CASSFGPTYEQYF. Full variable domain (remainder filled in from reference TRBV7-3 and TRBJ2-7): GAGVSQTPSNKVTEKGKYVELRCDPISGHTALYWYRQSLGQGPEFLIYFQGTGAADDSGLPNDRFFAVRPEGSVSTLKIQRTERGDSAVYLCASSFGPTYEQYFGPGTRLTVT.

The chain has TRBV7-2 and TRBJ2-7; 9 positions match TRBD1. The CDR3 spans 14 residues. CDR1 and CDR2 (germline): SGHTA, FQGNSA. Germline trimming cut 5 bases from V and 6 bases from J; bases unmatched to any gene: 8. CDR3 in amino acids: CASSPRTGEGEQYF. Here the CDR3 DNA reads TGTGCCAGCAGCCCGAGGACAGGGGAGGGCGAGCAGTACTTC.